This T cell receptor beta chain was captured in a study of T cells in Graves' hyperthyroidism and ophthalmopathy. RNA transcripts were the template for amplifying TCR beta CDR3 regions. HTBI primers drove first-round RT-PCR of the TCR CDR3. In TCRdb, the multiplex PCR reads were re-called with MiXCR into one record per CDR3 protein. The sample has around 300,000 distinct CDR3 sequences; 13% are singletons. CDR3 length equals 13 residues. Germline values: CDR1 ENHRY, CDR2 SYGVKD. After removal of 9 bases from V and 2 bases from J, the junction contained 2 bases not matched to a gene. Sequenced material: blood. This chain uses TRBV10-3 with TRBJ2-7, with TRBD2 identical over 12 bases. This clonotype was sampled from a woman aged 30 to 39 with Graves' hyperthyroidism that later progressed to Graves' ophthalmopathy. The CDR3 reads CAIGLAGPYEQYF. In nucleotides, the CDR3 is TGTGCCATTGGACTAGCGGGACCCTACGAGCAGTACTTC.